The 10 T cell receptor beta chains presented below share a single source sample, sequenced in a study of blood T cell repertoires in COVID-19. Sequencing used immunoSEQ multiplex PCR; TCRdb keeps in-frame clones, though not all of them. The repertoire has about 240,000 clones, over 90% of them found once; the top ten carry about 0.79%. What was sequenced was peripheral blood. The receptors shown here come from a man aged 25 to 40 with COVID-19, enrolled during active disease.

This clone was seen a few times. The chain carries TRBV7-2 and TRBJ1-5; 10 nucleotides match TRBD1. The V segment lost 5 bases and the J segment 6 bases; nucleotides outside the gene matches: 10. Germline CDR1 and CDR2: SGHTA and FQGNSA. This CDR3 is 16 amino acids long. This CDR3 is CASSPSDGTGVQPQHF. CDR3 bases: TGTGCCAGCAGCCCCTCAGATGGGACAGGGGTTCAGCCCCAGCATTTT.

CDR3 nucleotides: TGTGCCAGCAGCACGAGCACCGGGGAGCTGTTTTTT. Encoded protein: CASSTSTGELFF. The V call is TRBV7-9, the J call TRBJ2-2; D remains unclear. Germline CDR1 reads SEHNR; CDR2 reads FQNEAQ (reference sequence). CDR3 size: 12 residues. V gave up 5 bases and J gave up 4 bases, with 5 bases separating them.

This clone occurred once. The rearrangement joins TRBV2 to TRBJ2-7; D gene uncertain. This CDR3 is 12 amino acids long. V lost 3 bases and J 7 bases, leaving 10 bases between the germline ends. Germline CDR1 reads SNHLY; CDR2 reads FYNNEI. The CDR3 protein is CASSDGVLEQYF. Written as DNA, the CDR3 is TGTGCCAGCAGTGACGGTGTGTTGGAGCAGTACTTC.

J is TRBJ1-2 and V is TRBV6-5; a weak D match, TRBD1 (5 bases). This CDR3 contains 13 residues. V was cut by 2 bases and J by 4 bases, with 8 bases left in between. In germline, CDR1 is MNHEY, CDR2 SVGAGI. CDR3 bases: TGTGCCAGCAGTTACGACAGATCCTATGGCTACACCTTC. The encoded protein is CASSYDRSYGYTF.

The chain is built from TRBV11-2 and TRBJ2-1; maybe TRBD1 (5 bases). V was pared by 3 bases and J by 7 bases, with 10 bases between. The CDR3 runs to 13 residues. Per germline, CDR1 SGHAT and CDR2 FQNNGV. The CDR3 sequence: CASSFPGMNEQFF. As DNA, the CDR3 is TGTGCCAGCAGCTTCCCAGGGATGAATGAGCAGTTCTTC.

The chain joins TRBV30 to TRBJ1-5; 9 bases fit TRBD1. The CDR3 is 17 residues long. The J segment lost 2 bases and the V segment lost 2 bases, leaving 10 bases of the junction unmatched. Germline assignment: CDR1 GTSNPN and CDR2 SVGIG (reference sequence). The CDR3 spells CAWSLGQGSIGNQPQHF. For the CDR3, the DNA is TGTGCCTGGAGTCTAGGACAGGGGAGTATCGGCAATCAGCCCCAGCATTTT.

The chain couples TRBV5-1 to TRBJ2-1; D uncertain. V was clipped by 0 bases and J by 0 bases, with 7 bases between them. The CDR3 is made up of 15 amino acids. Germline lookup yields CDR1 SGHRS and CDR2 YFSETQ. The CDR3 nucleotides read TGCGCCAGCAGCTTGGAGTTGAGCTCCTACAATGAGCAGTTCTTC. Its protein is CASSLELSSYNEQFF.

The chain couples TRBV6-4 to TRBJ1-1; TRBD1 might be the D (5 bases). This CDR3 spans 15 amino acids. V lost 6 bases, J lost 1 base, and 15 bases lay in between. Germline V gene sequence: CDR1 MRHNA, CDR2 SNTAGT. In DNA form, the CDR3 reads TGTGCCAGCAGAGCCGCTCAGGGCCCGAACACTGAAGCTTTCTTT. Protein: CASRAAQGPNTEAFF.

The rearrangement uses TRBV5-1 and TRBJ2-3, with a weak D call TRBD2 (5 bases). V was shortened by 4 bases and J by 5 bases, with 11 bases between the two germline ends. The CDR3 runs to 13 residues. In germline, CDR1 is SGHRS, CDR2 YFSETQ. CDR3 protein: CASSPTRGDTQYF. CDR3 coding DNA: TGCGCCAGCAGCCCCACTAGAGGAGATACGCAGTATTTT.

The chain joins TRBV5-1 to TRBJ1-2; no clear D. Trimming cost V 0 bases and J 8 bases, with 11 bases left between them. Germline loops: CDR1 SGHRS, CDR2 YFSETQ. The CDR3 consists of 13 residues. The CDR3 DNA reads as TGCGCCAGCAGCTTGGACGGGGTTGAGGGCTACACCTTC. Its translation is CASSLDGVEGYTF.